The entry below gives a single T cell receptor beta chain sequence along with its context. The sample is drawn from a study of control samples from healthy donors and cancer patients. The CDR3 covers 18 residues. The table came from immunoSEQ multiplex PCR; TCRdb's copy has only in-frame clones and leaves some out. The profile shows about 110,000 clones, just under 85% of them singletons. The specimen sequenced was blood. The sequence was obtained from a man aged 18 to 30 in good health. The rearrangement links TRBV21-1 to TRBJ2-2; the table's D call, TRBD2, has no DNA check behind it. TRBV21-1 is listed as a pseudogene. The CDR3 DNA reads as TGTGCCAGCAGCAAAGGAGCGGGCCAGGTTACGAACACCGGGGAGCTGTTTTTT. It translates to CASSKGAGQVTNTGELFF.